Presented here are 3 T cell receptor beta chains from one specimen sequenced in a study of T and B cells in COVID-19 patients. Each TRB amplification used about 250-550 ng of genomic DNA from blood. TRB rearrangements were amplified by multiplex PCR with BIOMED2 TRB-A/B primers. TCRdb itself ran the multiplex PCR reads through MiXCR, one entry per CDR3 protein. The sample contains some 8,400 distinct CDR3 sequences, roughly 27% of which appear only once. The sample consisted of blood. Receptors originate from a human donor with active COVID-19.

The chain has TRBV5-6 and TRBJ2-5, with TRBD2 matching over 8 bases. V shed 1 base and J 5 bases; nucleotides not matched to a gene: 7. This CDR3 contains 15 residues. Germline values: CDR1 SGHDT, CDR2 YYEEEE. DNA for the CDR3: TGTGCCAGCAGCTTGAGAGCGGGGGTCGCGGAGACCCAGTACTTC. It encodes CASSLRAGVAETQYF. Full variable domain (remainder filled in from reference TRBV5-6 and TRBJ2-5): DAGVTQSPTHLIKTRGQQVTLRCSPKSGHDTVSWYQQALGQGPQFIFQYYEEEERQRGNFPDRFSGHQFPNYSSELNVNALLLGDSALYLCASSLRAGVAETQYFGPGTRLLVL.

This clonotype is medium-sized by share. The CDR3 sequence is CSVEDLATYEQYF. DNA for the CDR3: TGCAGCGTTGAAGATTTGGCAACCTACGAGCAGTACTTC. The V call is TRBV29-1, the J call TRBJ2-7; D is ambiguous. Germline loops: CDR1 SQVTM, CDR2 ANQGSEA. The CDR3 totals 13 residues. Trimming removed 0 bases at V and 2 bases at J, with 8 bases between.

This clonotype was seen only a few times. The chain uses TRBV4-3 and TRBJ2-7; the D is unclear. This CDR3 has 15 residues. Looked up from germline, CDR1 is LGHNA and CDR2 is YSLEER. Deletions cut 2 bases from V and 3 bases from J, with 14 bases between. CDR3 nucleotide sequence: TGCGCCAGCAGCCAAAAGGTTCGTCCCCACTACGAGCAGTACTTC. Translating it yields CASSQKVRPHYEQYF.